The 7 T cell receptor beta chains listed next were all sequenced from one sample in a study of blood T cells in healthy people across ages. The use of a sample-barcoded 5' primer and a J-beta primer mix characterized a second PCR of 7 to 11 cycles. MiXCR, applied by TCRdb to the 5' RACE reads, yields one record per CDR3 protein. Of about 1.1 million distinct CDR3 sequences listed, around two fifths are singletons. Sequenced: blood. These receptors originate from a man between 18 and 29 years old in good health.

Written as DNA, the CDR3 is TGTGCCAGCAGCGCGGACAGGGTCTCCTACGAGCAGTACTTC. This sequence encodes CASSADRVSYEQYF. The chain is built from TRBV2 and TRBJ2-7, with 8 bases identical to TRBD1. In germline, CDR1 is SNHLY, CDR2 FYNNEI. The V gene end was trimmed by 6 bases and the J gene end by 0 bases; junction bases not matched to a gene: 4. The CDR3 covers 14 residues.

The chain has TRBV6-6 and TRBJ1-1; D call uncertain. The CDR3 sequence is 13 residues long. Germline lookup yields CDR1 MNHNY and CDR2 SVGAGI (reference sequence). The ends were cut back, 5 bases at V and 12 bases at J, with 19 bases in the middle. In DNA, the CDR3 is TGTGCCAGCAGTGCGATCCAGGCCCCTATTACTTTCTTT. Protein: CASSAIQAPITFF.

This clonotype was detected only a few times. V gene TRBV3-1 combines with J gene TRBJ1-1; D is unclear. This CDR3 comprises 20 residues. The V and J ends lost 3 bases and 0 bases respectively, with 26 bases between them. Per germline, CDR1 LGHDT and CDR2 YNNKEL (reference sequence). CDR3 DNA: TGTGCCAGCAGCCATCCCCGTTTTTTGTGGGAGGATGGAATGAACACTGAAGCTTTCTTT. The encoded protein is CASSHPRFLWEDGMNTEAFF.

About this clonotype itself: One end of the junction fails to match germline, which may point to a read error. This chain links TRBV4-3 with TRBJ2-1, with no clear D. Per germline, CDR1 LGHNA and CDR2 YSLEER. The CDR3 has 14 residues. As DNA, the CDR3 is TGCGCCAGCGGCCAAGAAAATTATTCCGGTGAGCAGTTCTTC. Its translation is CASGQENYSGEQFF.

This clonotype was observed a few times. The rearrangement uses TRBV9 and TRBJ2-3, with 7 bases lining up with TRBD2. Losses at the gene ends were 0 bases for V and 5 bases for J; bases not matched to a gene: 18. CDR3 length: 19 amino acids. The germline V gene encodes CDR1 SGDLS and CDR2 YYNGEE. The CDR3 reads CASSVGRGGSNGVKDTQYF. CDR3 DNA: TGTGCCAGCAGCGTAGGCCGCGGGGGAAGTAATGGTGTTAAAGATACGCAGTATTTT.

This clonotype was detected ten times or more. A junction end diverges from the germline sequence, so it may reflect a read error. The CDR3 sequence: CASSLETDTQYF. The CDR3 nucleotides read TGTGCCAGCAGCTTAGAAACAGATACGCAGTATTTT. The V call is TRBV5-1, the J call TRBJ2-3; D is ambiguous. The CDR3 is made up of 12 amino acids. Germline values: CDR1 SGHRS, CDR2 YFSETQ. The full variable domain, rest sourced from reference TRBV5-1 and TRBJ2-3, is KAGVTQTPRYLIKTRGQQVTLSCSPISGHRSVSWYQQTPGQGLQFLFEYFSETQRNKGNFPGRFSGRQFSNSRSEMNVSTLELGDSALYLCASSLETDTQYFGPGTRLTVL.

J is TRBJ2-5 and V is TRBV7-9, with D hard to call. V was pared by 8 bases and J by 11 bases, with 24 bases between. Germline V gene lookup returns CDR1 SEHNR and CDR2 FQNEAQ (reference sequence). The CDR3 sequence is 14 residues long. DNA for the CDR3: TGTGCCAGCGGCCCGGAGCTGGGCTACAATGAGCAGTACTTC. This encodes CASGPELGYNEQYF. Variable domain in full (rest from reference TRBV7-9 and TRBJ2-5): DTGVSQNPRHKITKRGQNVTFRCDPISEHNRLYWYRQTLGQGPEFLTYFQNEAQLEKSRLLSDRFSAERPKGSFSTLEIQRTEQGDSAMYLCASGPELGYNEQYFGPGTRLLVL.